These 25 T cell receptor beta chains share one sample of origin, sequenced in a study of blood T cells in healthy people across ages. A second PCR, run for roughly 7 to 12 cycles, used a sample-barcoded 5' primer plus a J-beta primer mix. TCRdb processed the 5' RACE reads anew with MiXCR; each CDR3 protein has one entry. The sample contains around 900,000 distinct CDR3 sequences, under 35% of which appear only once. Material: blood. The receptors originated from a woman aged 80 or over in good health.

The sample holds many counts of this clonotype. This rearrangement joins TRBV7-9 to TRBJ2-6; no firm D call. The CDR3 runs 14 residues. Between the trimmed V and J ends, which lost 8 bases and 4 bases, there was a span of 12 bases. The germline gives CDR1 SEHNR, CDR2 FQNEAQ (reference sequence). CDR3 residues: CASLGILGANVLTF. CDR3 in DNA: TGTGCCAGCCTAGGGATTCTCGGGGCCAACGTCCTGACTTTC.

This clonotype was counted at least ten times. This sequence joins TRBV20-1 and TRBJ1-6; TRBD1 agrees at 7 bases. Germline lookup yields CDR1 DFQATT and CDR2 SNEGSKA (reference sequence). The CDR3 extends over 15 amino acids. The junction had 8 bases not matched to a gene; V was cut back by 3 bases and J by 6 bases. The CDR3 DNA reads as TGCAGTGCTAGGGGCGACAGGGCGGGTAATTCACCCCTCCACTTT. Its translation is CSARGDRAGNSPLHF.

The chain employs TRBV24-1 and TRBJ2-3, with TRBD2 as a possible D gene (6 bases). The CDR3 is 18 amino acids. V lost 2 bases and J 4 bases, leaving 21 bases between the germline ends. Germline CDR1 reads KGHDR; CDR2 reads SFDVKD. CDR3 amino acids: CATSDSHGSVSSADTQYF. DNA for the CDR3: TGTGCCACCAGTGATTCCCATGGGAGTGTATCTAGCGCAGATACGCAGTATTTT.

This clonotype was seen only a few times. The chain carries TRBV20-1 and TRBJ1-2, with 7 bases lining up with TRBD1. This CDR3 has 14 amino acids. With 3 bases clipped from V and 10 bases from J, the junction kept 14 bases outside the gene matches. CDR1 is DFQATT and CDR2 is SNEGSKA in the germline V gene (reference sequence). The chain's CDR3 is CSASRRGPKGDYTF. DNA of the CDR3: TGCAGTGCTAGTCGGAGGGGGCCAAAAGGTGACTACACCTTC.

In this sample, this clonotype turned up many times. This chain's CDR3 is CASSLGLAGTYQETQYF. As DNA, the CDR3 is TGTGCCAGCAGCCTGGGGCTAGCGGGGACGTACCAAGAGACCCAGTACTTC. This rearrangement joins TRBV12-3 or TRBV12-4 to TRBJ2-5; the match to TRBD2 covers 9 bases. The CDR3 contains 17 residues. The V segment lost 6 bases and the J segment 0 bases; nucleotides outside the gene matches: 11.

This clonotype showed up just a few times. The rearrangement joins TRBV10-1 to TRBJ2-1, with TRBD1 identical over 9 bases. This CDR3 has 14 residues. With V trimmed by 4 bases and J by 8 bases, 6 bases remained unmatched. Germline lookup yields CDR1 WNHNN and CDR2 SYGVQD (reference sequence). The CDR3 loop is CASSARDRDDEQFF. The CDR3 DNA is TGCGCCAGCAGTGCCCGGGACAGGGATGATGAGCAGTTCTTC.

This clonotype has more than one count but fewer than ten. This sequence joins TRBV5-1 and TRBJ2-1; the match to TRBD2 covers 8 bases. Losses at the gene ends were 0 bases for V and 6 bases for J; bases not matched to a gene: 5. The germline gives CDR1 SGHRS, CDR2 YFSETQ. This CDR3 comprises 15 residues. As DNA, the CDR3 is TGCGCCAGCAGCTTGGCCAGCGGGGGTCCCAATGAGCAGTTCTTC. Its protein is CASSLASGGPNEQFF.

There are a few counts of this clonotype. This clone may be a read error of a much larger clone one base away. The chain has TRBV15 and TRBJ2-6; TRBD1 agrees at 7 bases. Germline loops: CDR1 LNHNV, CDR2 YYDKDF (reference sequence). The V and J ends lost 3 bases and 2 bases, in that order; junction bases with no gene match: 7. The CDR3 is 17 amino acids. The CDR3 loop reads CATSSVTGSTGANVLTF. CDR3 nucleotides: TGTGCCACCAGCAGCGTGACAGGGTCTACTGGGGCCAACGTCCTGACTTTC.

The chain has TRBV11-2 and TRBJ1-2; the match to TRBD1 covers 8 bases. CDR1 and CDR2 from the germline V gene are SGHAT and FQNNGV. The length of the CDR3 is 20 residues. V was clipped by 0 bases and J by 5 bases; unmatched bases: 20. The CDR3 reads CASSLERQGALTLLKYGYTF. DNA of the CDR3: TGTGCCAGCAGCTTAGAAAGGCAGGGGGCGTTAACCCTCTTAAAATATGGCTACACCTTC.

This clonotype was counted many times. The V call is TRBV12-3 or TRBV12-4, the J call TRBJ1-1; 12 bases are a match to TRBD1. Unmatched junction bases numbered 15, after V lost 6 bases and J lost 1 base. This CDR3 has 19 amino acids. This CDR3 is CASRGDRGLVWETNTEAFF. The CDR3 DNA sequence: TGTGCCAGCAGGGGGGACAGGGGGCTAGTATGGGAGACGAACACTGAAGCTTTCTTT.

The gene calls are TRBV20-1 and TRBJ1-6; 9 nucleotides align to TRBD1. Per germline, CDR1 DFQATT and CDR2 SNEGSKA (reference sequence). The CDR3 has 14 residues. With V trimmed by 6 bases and J by 10 bases, 10 bases remained unmatched. The CDR3 here is CSANRGQGGSPLHF. The DNA for the CDR3 is TGCAGTGCCAATCGGGGACAGGGTGGATCACCCCTCCACTTT.

This clonotype has ten or more counts. The chain joins TRBV12-3 or TRBV12-4 to TRBJ2-5, with unresolved D. V lost 3 bases and J lost 2, with 7 bases in between. This CDR3 has 13 residues. The CDR3 here is CASSFARQETQYF. The CDR3 coding sequence is TGTGCCAGCAGTTTCGCCAGGCAAGAGACCCAGTACTTC.

This clonotype was detected many times. The rearrangement uses TRBV20-1 and TRBJ2-5, with TRBD2 as a possible D gene (6 bases). The CDR3 runs to 13 residues. V was pared by 7 bases and J by 3 bases, with 15 bases between. Germline V CDR1 and CDR2: DFQATT, SNEGSKA (reference sequence). CDR3 nucleotides: TGCAGTGGGCGGTGGGGGGTAAAAGAGACCCAGTACTTC. Translation gives CSGRWGVKETQYF.

The table lists this clonotype with many counts. The chain is built from TRBV7-2 and TRBJ2-1, with D perhaps assigned TRBD1 or TRBD2 (5 bases each). The CDR3 is made up of 13 amino acids. CDR1 and CDR2 (germline): SGHTA, FQGNSA. Trimming pared 4 bases from V and 10 bases from J, leaving 14 bases between. Here the CDR3 reads CASSSTREREQFF. The CDR3 DNA reads TGTGCCAGCAGCTCAACCAGGGAGCGCGAGCAGTTCTTC.

This chain joins TRBV20-1 and TRBJ2-1; D call uncertain. Germline V lookup: CDR1 DFQATT, CDR2 SNEGSKA (reference sequence). Trimming cost V 3 bases and J 3 bases, with 6 bases left between them. The CDR3 runs 12 residues. CDR3 DNA: TGCAGTGCTAGTCAAAACTACAATGAGCAGTTCTTC. It encodes CSASQNYNEQFF.

The V call is TRBV18, the J call TRBJ2-7; 10 bases align to TRBD1. CDR3 length: 16 residues. Germline CDR1 and CDR2: KGHSH and LQKENI. Trimming removed 2 bases from V and 1 base from J; junction bases left unmatched: 5. CDR3 in DNA: TGTGCCAGCTCACCAGTACCGGGACAGGGGTCCTACGAGCAGTACTTC. It yields the protein CASSPVPGQGSYEQYF.

The V gene is TRBV7-2, the J gene TRBJ2-2, with TRBD2 identical over 8 bases. This CDR3 contains 16 residues. Per germline, CDR1 SGHTA and CDR2 FQGNSA. V gave up 7 bases and J gave up 5 bases; unmatched junction bases: 12. CDR3 coding DNA: TGTGCCAGCAAAGCCAAGGCGGGGGGCTCAACCGGGGAGCTGTTTTTT. Translated, it gives CASKAKAGGSTGELFF.

At least ten counts were recorded for this clonotype. The chain has TRBV9 and TRBJ2-5; D remains ambiguous. This CDR3 has 15 amino acids. Trimming took 0 bases from V and 2 from J, leaving 11 bases between them. Per the germline V gene, CDR1 is SGDLS and CDR2 is YYNGEE. CDR3 nucleotides: TGTGCCAGCAGCGTAGATCTACAGTCGCAAGAGACCCAGTACTTC. Translating gives CASSVDLQSQETQYF.

This clonotype was seen more than once but under ten times. The genes are TRBV11-2 and TRBJ2-2; tentatively, D is TRBD2 (7 bases). The CDR3 runs to 16 residues. Germline values: CDR1 SGHAT, CDR2 FQNNGV. V shed 5 bases and J shed 4 bases, with 17 bases lying between them. In DNA form, the CDR3 reads TGTGCCAGCAGCCCCATGGCGGGGGCCTCCACCGGGGAGCTGTTTTTT. This encodes CASSPMAGASTGELFF.

This clonotype was observed many times. The DNA for the CDR3 is TGTGCCAGCAGCGCACGGACAGGGCTGGAGACCCAGTACTTC. It codes for CASSARTGLETQYF. The chain carries TRBV21-1 and TRBJ2-5; the D call TRBD1 from the table was never checked on the DNA. TRBV21-1 is deemed a pseudogene. The CDR3 is 14 residues long.

The rearrangement joins TRBV27 to TRBJ2-7; 12 bases match TRBD2. The CDR3 has 15 residues. Germline CDR1 is MNHEY and CDR2 is SMNVEV (reference sequence). Trimming removed 4 bases from V and 7 bases from J; junction bases left unmatched: 8. The CDR3 DNA reads as TGTGCCAGCAGTTCACTAGCGGGGGGTACCAATGAGCAGTACTTC. Its translation is CASSSLAGGTNEQYF.

This clonotype was detected ten times or more. This chain joins TRBV25-1 and TRBJ2-5; maybe TRBD1 (6 bases). Trimming left V 7 bases short and J 4 bases short, with 16 bases between. Germline V CDR1 and CDR2: MGHDK, SYGVNS. The CDR3 has 14 residues. The CDR3 sequence: CASTQGRGGETQYF. CDR3 DNA sequence: TGTGCCAGCACCCAGGGCAGGGGTGGAGAGACCCAGTACTTC.

A word on this clonotype: A much larger clone differs by one base, so this may be a read error. V usage is TRBV20-1 and J usage is TRBJ2-6; 7 bases fit TRBD1. CDR3 size: 19 residues. Germline CDR1 DFQATT, CDR2 SNEGSKA (reference sequence). CDR3 DNA sequence: TGCAGTGCTAGATCCCAGACAGGGAACACCTACTCTGGGGCCAACGTCCGGACTTTC. Translating it yields CSARSQTGNTYSGANVRTF.

This clonotype occurred a few times. The chain has TRBV13 and TRBJ1-1; TRBD1 might be the D (5 bases). V lost 6 bases and J lost 4, with 18 bases in between. Germline-derived CDR1 and CDR2 are PRHDT and FYEKMQ (reference sequence). There are 15 residues in the CDR3. As DNA, the CDR3 is TGTGCCAGCAGTCCCCGGGACCTCACTGGCACTGAAGCTTTCTTT. Its protein product is CASSPRDLTGTEAFF.

As to this clonotype: Because the CDR3 is missing its conserved closing phenylalanine or tryptophan, this is likely a read error. This chain joins TRBV6-1 and TRBJ2-5; D is possibly TRBD2 (6 bases). Germline CDR1 MNHNS, CDR2 SASEGT. This CDR3 comprises 13 residues. V gave up 0 bases and J gave up 11 bases, with 13 bases separating them. The CDR3 DNA sequence: TGTGCCAGCAGTGAAGCGGGGGGTAATGAGCAGTACGTC. This sequence encodes CASSEAGGNEQYV.